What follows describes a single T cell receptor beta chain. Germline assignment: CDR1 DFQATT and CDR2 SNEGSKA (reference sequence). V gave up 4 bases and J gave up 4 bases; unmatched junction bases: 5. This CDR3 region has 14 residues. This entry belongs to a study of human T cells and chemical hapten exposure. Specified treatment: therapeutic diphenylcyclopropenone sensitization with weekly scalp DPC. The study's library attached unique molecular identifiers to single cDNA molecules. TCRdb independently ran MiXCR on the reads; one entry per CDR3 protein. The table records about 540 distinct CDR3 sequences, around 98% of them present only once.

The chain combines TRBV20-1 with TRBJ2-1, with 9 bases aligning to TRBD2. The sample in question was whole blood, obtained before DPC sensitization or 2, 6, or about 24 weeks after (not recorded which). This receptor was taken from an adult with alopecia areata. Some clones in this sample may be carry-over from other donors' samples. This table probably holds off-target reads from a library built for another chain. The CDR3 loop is CSAKNSGGYNEQFF. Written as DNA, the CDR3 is TGCAGTGCTAAAAACAGCGGGGGGTACAATGAGCAGTTCTTC.